This TCR beta chain derives from a study of response to subunit inactivated influenza vaccine. TCRdb itself ran the RT-PCR reads through MiXCR, one entry per CDR3 protein. The sample has 500,000 to 600,000 distinct CDR3 sequences; about 11% are singletons. Trimming took 0 bases from V and 8 from J, leaving 17 bases between them. The CDR3 spans 15 residues. CDR1 is SGHRS, CDR2 YFSETQ, per germline. This clonotype was observed a few times. A further study also used this sample, focusing on T cells expressing NK-cell markers. From that paper: It was by 5'RACE template switching with UMIs that TCR beta cDNA was made. The TCR beta repertoires originated in sorted CD3+CD56+NKG2C+, CD3+CD56+NKG2C- and CD3+CD56-NKG2C+ T cells. Most of the eight sequenced donors tested HCMV-seropositive; one tested seronegative. Several of the donors carried dominant NKG2C+ clonotypes that took up about 1.0-7.0% of their CD8+ T cells.

This sequence originates from a man aged 45 to 65 who received an inactivated influenza vaccine. Specimen: PBMCs from blood, collected on the day of vaccination. This chain joins TRBV5-1 and TRBJ1-2; D is perhaps TRBD1 (5 bases). Here the CDR3 reads CASSLAPGLQEGYTF. The CDR3 DNA reads as TGCGCCAGCAGCTTGGCCCCGGGACTGCAAGAGGGCTACACCTTC. The entire variable domain, with the rest obtained from reference TRBV5-1 and TRBJ1-2, is as follows: KAGVTQTPRYLIKTRGQQVTLSCSPISGHRSVSWYQQTPGQGLQFLFEYFSETQRNKGNFPGRFSGRQFSNSRSEMNVSTLELGDSALYLCASSLAPGLQEGYTFGSGTRLTVV.